These 7 T cell receptor beta chains were all obtained from the same sample, sequenced in a study of blood T cell repertoires in COVID-19 (dated by TCRdb to about 2020). Libraries came from the immunoSEQ multiplex PCR assay. Drawn from immuneACCESS, this table holds only the in-frame rearrangements with V and J called that TCRdb kept. Clones are partly lost; checked studies trace under half to an unresolved V gene and leave the rest unexplained. The sample yields just over 60,000 clones; less than 85% were counted once. The ten largest clones represent 15% to 20% of the sample. The specimen was peripheral blood. These receptors were taken from a man aged 60 to 69 with acute or convalescent COVID-19.

The rearrangement uses TRBV19 and TRBJ2-2; 7 nucleotides align to TRBD2. The germline V gene has CDR1 LNHDA and CDR2 SQIVND (reference sequence). The CDR3 is made up of 16 amino acids. Trimming at V came to 4 bases and at J to 7 bases, leaving 12 bases not matched to a gene. The chain's CDR3 is CASSTRRGVFGGELFF. DNA for the CDR3: TGTGCCAGTAGTACCCGCCGGGGGGTTTTCGGCGGGGAGCTGTTTTTT.

The rearrangement links TRBV28 to TRBJ2-4, with D perhaps TRBD1 (7 bases). V was shortened by 6 bases and J by 1 base, with 16 bases between the two germline ends. There are 16 residues in the CDR3. The germline V gene encodes CDR1 MDHEN and CDR2 SYDVKM. The CDR3 protein is CASRATGAGAKNIQYF. CDR3 nucleotide sequence: TGTGCCAGCAGGGCCACAGGGGCGGGGGCCAAAAACATTCAGTACTTC.

This clone was picked up one time. The V gene is TRBV19, the J gene TRBJ2-5; 7 positions match TRBD1. Germline loops: CDR1 LNHDA, CDR2 SQIVND (reference sequence). The CDR3 sequence is 13 residues long. Germline trimming cut 8 bases from V and 6 bases from J; bases unmatched to any gene: 9. CDR3 protein: CASRDRGGKTQYF. The CDR3 DNA sequence: TGTGCCAGTCGGGACAGAGGGGGCAAGACCCAGTACTTC. Together with reference TRBV19 and TRBJ2-5, the CDR3 gives the full variable domain: DGGITQSPKYLFRKEGQNVTLSCEQNLNHDAMYWYRQDPGQGLRLIYYSQIVNDFQKGDIAEGYSVSREKKESFPLTVTSAQKNPTAFYLCASRDRGGKTQYFGPGTRLLVL.

This chain joins TRBV2 and TRBJ1-2, with D hard to call. V was clipped by 1 base and J by 9 bases, with 3 bases between them. The germline V gene encodes CDR1 SNHLY and CDR2 FYNNEI. The length of the CDR3 is 10 residues. This CDR3 is CASSEGSYTF. Here the CDR3 DNA reads TGTGCCAGCAGTGAAGGTAGCTACACCTTC.

In this sample, this clone turned up a few times. This chain uses TRBV28 with TRBJ1-6; possibly TRBD1 for D (5 bases). V shed 4 bases and J shed 4 bases, with 11 bases lying between them. The CDR3 consists of 15 residues. Germline CDR1 and CDR2: MDHEN and SYDVKM. The chain's CDR3 is CASSSPRGYNSPLHF. CDR3 nucleotide sequence: TGTGCCAGCAGTTCCCCCCGGGGGTATAATTCACCCCTCCACTTT.

The gene calls are TRBV29-1 and TRBJ2-2, with 9 bases matching TRBD1. The junction had 6 bases not matched to a gene; V was cut back by 7 bases and J by 6 bases. The CDR3 spans 13 residues. CDR1 is SQVTM, CDR2 ANQGSEA, per germline. CDR3 in DNA: TGCAGCGCCCGGGACAGGGTGGCCGGGGAGCTGTTTTTT. As protein: CSARDRVAGELFF.

The chain joins TRBV2 to TRBJ2-7, with no clear D. Germline-derived CDR1 and CDR2 are SNHLY and FYNNEI. V shed 4 bases and J shed 3 bases, with 4 bases lying between them. This CDR3 is built from 11 residues. The CDR3: CASSVSYEQYF. DNA of the CDR3: TGTGCCAGCAGTGTTAGCTACGAGCAGTACTTC.